Shown below are 24 T cell receptor beta chains from a single sample sequenced in a study of multiple sclerosis patients with progressive multifocal leukoencephalopathy. Time point noted: before natalizumab initiation. Measured with immunoSEQ multiplex PCR; TCRdb has only the in-frame clones, and not every one. The table shows tens of thousands of clones, with 70% to 90% occurring only once. Sequenced input: PBMCs. The receptors derive from a human donor with multiple sclerosis.

The chain couples TRBV28 to TRBJ1-2, with TRBD1 identical over 7 bases. V lost 4 bases and J lost 4; bases outside the gene matches: 9. CDR3 size: 15 residues. CDR1 and CDR2 (germline): MDHEN, SYDVKM. CDR3 DNA: TGTGCCAGCAGTTCTACTCTCAGGGGGTTCTATGGCTACACCTTC. Protein sequence: CASSSTLRGFYGYTF.

This clone has only one observation. This chain joins TRBV4-3 and TRBJ2-5, with 11 bases matching TRBD2. Trimming cost V 2 bases and J 5 bases; bases outside gene matches: 13. Germline CDR1 LGHNA, CDR2 YSLEER. This CDR3 has 18 amino acids. CDR3 bases: TGCGCCAGCAGCCAACACCCTTCCGGGACTAGCGGAGGGGAGACCCAGTACTTC. Translation gives CASSQHPSGTSGGETQYF.

The genes are TRBV9 and TRBJ2-1; D ambiguous. The V end was cut by 6 bases, the J end by 6 bases, with 10 bases between. Germline loops: CDR1 SGDLS, CDR2 YYNGEE. This CDR3 has 12 residues. CDR3 sequence reads: CASMGYSNEQFF. In DNA, the CDR3 is TGTGCCAGCATGGGGTATAGCAATGAGCAGTTCTTC.

This chain links TRBV4-1 with TRBJ2-5; D may be TRBD2 (6 bases). V was clipped by 4 bases and J by 9 bases, with 24 bases between them. In germline, CDR1 is MGHRA, CDR2 YSYEKL. The CDR3 contains 16 residues. This chain's CDR3 is CASSRGDNSGNGAQYF. Here the CDR3 DNA reads TGCGCCAGCAGCCGAGGTGATAATAGCGGTAATGGGGCCCAGTACTTC.

The chain is built from TRBV9 and TRBJ2-3; possibly TRBD2 for D (6 bases). Trimming removed 2 bases at V and 3 bases at J, with 10 bases between. Germline-derived CDR1 and CDR2 are SGDLS and YYNGEE. CDR3 length equals 14 residues. The CDR3 nucleotides are TGTGCCAGCAGCGTTGGAGGGTGGACAGATACGCAGTATTTT. Translated: CASSVGGWTDTQYF.

This clone has a handful of counts. This rearrangement joins TRBV2 to TRBJ2-5; 10 nucleotides line up with TRBD2. The V gene's germline CDR1 is SNHLY and CDR2 FYNNEI. The V segment lost 6 bases and the J segment 3 bases; nucleotides outside the gene matches: 4. The CDR3 sequence is 14 residues long. The CDR3 is CASRVLAGEETQYF. Written as DNA, the CDR3 is TGTGCCAGCAGGGTTCTAGCGGGGGAAGAGACCCAGTACTTC.

The J gene is TRBJ2-3, the V gene TRBV2; tentatively, D is TRBD1 (5 bases). Germline-derived CDR1 and CDR2 are SNHLY and FYNNEI. The V end lost 7 bases, the J end lost 3 bases, and 11 bases lay between the germline ends. The CDR3 contains 13 residues. The CDR3 spells CASNKGLTDTQYF. Here the CDR3 DNA reads TGTGCCAGCAACAAGGGGTTAACAGATACGCAGTATTTT. Drawing the rest from reference TRBV2 and TRBJ2-3, the complete variable domain is EPEVTQTPSHQVTQMGQEVILRCVPISNHLYFYWYRQILGQKVEFLVSFYNNEISEKSEIFDDQFSVERPDGSNFTLKIRSTKLEDSAMYFCASNKGLTDTQYFGPGTRLTVL.

The chain is built from TRBV6-5 and TRBJ2-2, with TRBD1 matching 8 bases. In germline, CDR1 is MNHEY, CDR2 SVGAGI. This CDR3 has 13 amino acids. J lost 9 bases, V lost 4 bases, and 4 bases had no gene match. The CDR3 nucleotides are TGTGCCAGCAGTTCAGGGGACAGGAGGGAGCTGTTTTTT. It translates to CASSSGDRRELFF.

The J gene is TRBJ2-5, the V gene TRBV11-2, with D perhaps matching TRBD1 (6 bases). This CDR3 contains 14 residues. Trimming took 5 bases from V and 5 from J, leaving 15 bases between them. The germline gives CDR1 SGHAT, CDR2 FQNNGV. The CDR3 loop is CASSPWTELETQYF. Here the CDR3 DNA reads TGTGCCAGCAGCCCTTGGACAGAACTCGAGACCCAGTACTTC.

This clone was picked up one time. This chain joins TRBV30 and TRBJ2-5, with D unclear. Germline CDR1 and CDR2: GTSNPN and SVGIG (reference sequence). Between the trimmed V and J ends, which lost 4 bases and 2 bases, there was a span of 11 bases. The length of the CDR3 is 13 residues. CDR3 coding DNA: TGTGCCTGGAACCGTGTGAAACAAGAGACCCAGTACTTC. Amino acid sequence: CAWNRVKQETQYF.

V is TRBV15 and J is TRBJ2-1, with D unresolved. The CDR3 loop spans 14 amino acids. Germline V lookup: CDR1 LNHNV, CDR2 YYDKDF (reference sequence). The germline V and J ends were trimmed by 5 bases and 6 bases, with 14 bases remaining between them. CDR3 coding DNA: TGTGCCACCAGCCTTGACAAGAAAGGCAATGAGCAGTTCTTC. Translated: CATSLDKKGNEQFF.

V and J are TRBV27 and TRBJ1-1; D unresolved. Deletions cut 2 bases from V and 1 base from J, with 8 bases between. The CDR3 is 14 amino acids. Per germline, CDR1 MNHEY and CDR2 SMNVEV (reference sequence). Here the CDR3 reads CASSLVAPNTEAFF. The DNA of the CDR3 is TGTGCCAGCAGTTTAGTCGCTCCGAACACTGAAGCTTTCTTT.

The chain carries TRBV11-2 and TRBJ2-2, with 7 nucleotides matching TRBD1. The germline CDR1 and CDR2 sequences are SGHAT and FQNNGV. Losses at the gene ends were 3 bases for V and 4 bases for J; bases not matched to a gene: 2. This CDR3 has 14 amino acids. The CDR3 reads CASSFSGGTGELFF. In nucleotides, the CDR3 is TGTGCCAGCAGCTTTTCAGGGGGCACCGGGGAGCTGTTTTTT.

This chain uses TRBV10-3 with TRBJ2-6; a possible D gene is TRBD1 (5 bases). The germline V and J ends were trimmed by 2 bases and 0 bases, with 14 bases remaining between them. The CDR3 is made up of 18 amino acids. Looked up from germline, CDR1 is ENHRY and CDR2 is SYGVKD. CDR3 residues: CAISEQGLNPSGANVLTF. The CDR3 DNA sequence: TGTGCCATCAGTGAGCAGGGCTTAAACCCCTCTGGGGCCAACGTCCTGACTTTC.

The chain employs TRBV30 and TRBJ2-3, with a tentative D call TRBD2 (6 bases). This CDR3 is 17 amino acids long. Germline CDR1 GTSNPN, CDR2 SVGIG (reference sequence). V was shortened by 2 bases and J by 0 bases, with 18 bases between the two germline ends. CDR3 bases: TGTGCCTGGAGTCACCCTGGGGTAGCGGTTAGCACAGATACGCAGTATTTT. It specifies CAWSHPGVAVSTDTQYF.

The rearrangement links TRBV6-1 to TRBJ1-6; D gene ambiguous. Deletions cut 6 bases from V and 4 bases from J, with 1 base between. This CDR3 has 11 amino acids. Per germline, CDR1 MNHNS and CDR2 SASEGT. The CDR3 bases are TGTGCCAGCAGGTATAATTCACCCCTCCACTTT. Its translation: CASRYNSPLHF.

This clone was seen only a few times. The rearrangement joins TRBV27 to TRBJ1-2, with D unresolved. CDR3 length: 15 residues. Germline CDR1 reads MNHEY; CDR2 reads SMNVEV (reference sequence). Trimming stripped 0 bases from V and 0 bases from J, with 8 bases between. CDR3 region: CASSLSGSSNYGYTF. CDR3 sequence (DNA): TGTGCCAGCAGTTTATCGGGTTCTTCTAACTATGGCTACACCTTC.

The rearrangement uses TRBV4-3 and TRBJ1-2; no firm D call. V lost 2 bases and J lost 6, with 7 bases in between. The CDR3 is 12 residues long. Germline assignment: CDR1 LGHNA and CDR2 YSLEER. The CDR3 bases are TGCGCCAGCAGCCAAAGCGGGGATGGCTACACCTTC. As protein: CASSQSGDGYTF.

CDR3 nucleotide sequence: TGTGCCTGGAGTGTACGGAGGCGGGGGAACGAGCAGTACTTC. This codes for CAWSVRRRGNEQYF. The J gene is TRBJ2-7, the V gene TRBV30; 7 positions agree with TRBD2. Trimming cost V 0 bases and J 5 bases; bases outside gene matches: 7. Per the germline V gene, CDR1 is GTSNPN and CDR2 is SVGIG (reference sequence). The CDR3 spans 14 residues.

The chain links TRBV4-2 to TRBJ2-5; 13 bases align to TRBD2. Per germline, CDR1 LGHNA and CDR2 YNFKEQ. This CDR3 has 17 residues. J lost 5 bases, V lost 4 bases, and 10 bases had no gene match. The CDR3 region has the DNA TGTGCCAGCAGCCCCCGACTAGCGGGGGGATCCCCGGAGACCCAGTACTTC. This codes for CASSPRLAGGSPETQYF.

The rearrangement uses TRBV27 and TRBJ2-7; 7 nucleotides match TRBD1. The germline CDR1 and CDR2 sequences are MNHEY and SMNVEV (reference sequence). The CDR3 runs 15 residues. J was trimmed by 7 bases and V by 5 bases; bases with no gene match: 14. CDR3 loop: CASSGDSLGRGEQYF. The DNA for the CDR3 is TGTGCCAGCAGTGGGGACAGTCTGGGCCGAGGGGAGCAGTACTTC.

The chain has TRBV11-2 and TRBJ1-1; D is possibly TRBD1 (5 bases). Looked up from germline, CDR1 is SGHAT and CDR2 is FQNNGV. The V and J ends lost 5 bases and 5 bases respectively, with 15 bases between them. The CDR3 consists of 14 residues. DNA for the CDR3: TGTGCCAGCAGCCCAAACCTCTCAGGGACTGAAGCTTTCTTT. Its translation: CASSPNLSGTEAFF.

V usage is TRBV6-6 and J usage is TRBJ1-3; TRBD1 is a possible D gene (5 bases). Germline values: CDR1 MNHNY, CDR2 SVGAGI (reference sequence). The CDR3 runs to 13 residues. V lost 6 bases to trimming and J lost 1 base, with 7 bases between them. This chain's CDR3 is CASRRTSGNTIYF. For the CDR3, the DNA is TGTGCCAGCAGAAGGACATCTGGAAACACCATATATTTT.

The chain combines TRBV10-3 with TRBJ2-1, with D tentatively TRBD2 (6 bases). Trimming shortened V by 10 bases and J by 7 bases, and 17 bases separated the two germline ends. Germline loops: CDR1 ENHRY, CDR2 SYGVKD. This CDR3 spans 13 amino acids. The CDR3 loop reads CATVEGLPNEQFF. Here the CDR3 DNA reads TGTGCCACCGTGGAGGGGCTCCCTAATGAGCAGTTCTTC.